The 18 T cell receptor beta chains presented below share a single source sample, sequenced in a study of blood T cell repertoires in COVID-19. The method was immunoSEQ multiplex PCR; TCRdb's version includes in-frame clones alone and lacks a portion of them. This sample carries approximately 100,000 clones, 90% to 95% of them seen once, and the ten largest clones take 5% to 6.5%. Source material: peripheral blood. The receptor source for this set is a human donor in a cohort sampled during active COVID-19.

This chain uses TRBV12-3 or TRBV12-4 with TRBJ2-7; TRBD1 might be the D (6 bases). Trimming stripped 3 bases from V and 5 bases from J, with 11 bases between. The CDR3 loop spans 13 amino acids. The CDR3, as DNA: TGTGCCAGCAGTTTGGTGGGGGCCCACGAGCAGTACTTC. The encoded protein is CASSLVGAHEQYF.

This chain links TRBV10-3 with TRBJ2-1; 12 bases fit TRBD2. The germline gives CDR1 ENHRY, CDR2 SYGVKD. Trimming at V came to 6 bases and at J to 12 bases, leaving 12 bases not matched to a gene. The CDR3 sequence is 15 residues long. DNA for the CDR3: TGTGCCATCAGCGAGACTAGCGGGAGTGGGGAAGGGCAGTTCTTC. Translation gives CAISETSGSGEGQFF.

The V call is TRBV10-3, the J call TRBJ2-5, with 9 bases fitting TRBD2. The germline CDR1 and CDR2 sequences are ENHRY and SYGVKD. With V trimmed by 2 bases and J by 4 bases, 2 bases remained unmatched. The CDR3 has 14 amino acids. The CDR3 sequence: CAISESSGGETQYF. CDR3 coding DNA: TGTGCCATCAGTGAGAGTAGCGGGGGAGAGACCCAGTACTTC.

The rearrangement links TRBV9 to TRBJ2-7; TRBD2 matches 10 bases. There are 15 residues in the CDR3. Germline CDR1 and CDR2: SGDLS and YYNGEE. With V trimmed by 4 bases and J by 3 bases, 7 bases remained unmatched. As DNA, the CDR3 is TGTGCCAGCAGCACCTTAGCGGGAGGTAACTACGAGCAGTACTTC. Encoded protein: CASSTLAGGNYEQYF.

The DNA for the CDR3 is TGTGCCAGCAGCGTAGTAGCGGGTCACAATGAGCAGTTCTTC. Encoded protein: CASSVVAGHNEQFF. The V gene is TRBV9, the J gene TRBJ2-1, with 7 positions matching TRBD2. Germline V lookup: CDR1 SGDLS, CDR2 YYNGEE. The CDR3 has 14 amino acids. The junction had 2 bases not matched to a gene; V was cut back by 0 bases and J by 5 bases.

The chain couples TRBV3-1 (or the pseudogene TRBV3-2) to TRBJ2-1; 7 bases are a match to TRBD2. Germline CDR1 and CDR2: LGHDT and YNNKEL (reference sequence). The CDR3 spans 15 residues. Trimming removed 4 bases from V and 2 bases from J; junction bases left unmatched: 5. The CDR3 here is CASSPEGTTYNEQFF. The CDR3, as DNA: TGTGCCAGCAGCCCCGAAGGGACTACCTACAATGAGCAGTTCTTC.

The sample holds a few counts of this clone. The V and J genes are TRBV6-5 and TRBJ1-6; a weak D match, TRBD1 (5 bases). The CDR3 spans 15 residues. Between the trimmed V and J ends, which lost 6 bases and 5 bases, there was a span of 14 bases. Germline loops: CDR1 MNHEY, CDR2 SVGAGI. CDR3 sequence reads: CASSYRGRDNSPLHF. In DNA form, the CDR3 reads TGTGCCAGCAGCTATAGGGGCCGGGATAATTCACCCCTCCACTTT.

This chain connects TRBV7-5 to TRBJ2-7; the D call of TRBD2 is as the table states it, not checked on the DNA. TRBV7-5 is assigned pseudogene status. The length of the CDR3 is 14 residues. CDR3: CVRSLGTLRDEQYF. For the CDR3, the DNA is TGTGTCAGAAGCTTAGGGACCTTGAGGGACGAGCAGTACTTC.

The chain couples TRBV12-3 or TRBV12-4 to TRBJ1-6, with D maybe TRBD1 (5 bases). This CDR3 contains 13 residues. Trimming cost V 1 base and J 11 bases, with 9 bases left between them. The CDR3 reads CASSLGIGAPLHF. The CDR3 DNA is TGTGCCAGCAGTTTAGGAATAGGGGCACCCCTCCACTTT.

This rearrangement joins TRBV19 to TRBJ2-7; tentatively, D is TRBD1 (6 bases). Trimming took off 1 base at V and 0 bases at J, with 10 bases between the two ends. The V gene's germline CDR1 is LNHDA and CDR2 SQIVND (reference sequence). This CDR3 contains 15 residues. The CDR3 nucleotides are TGTGCCAGTAGTATAGGAACAGGGCTCTCCTACGAGCAGTACTTC. Residues: CASSIGTGLSYEQYF.

The V and J genes are TRBV7-9 and TRBJ1-1, with D possibly being TRBD1 (5 bases). V gave up 5 bases and J gave up 1 base, with 11 bases separating them. Germline CDR1 reads SEHNR; CDR2 reads FQNEAQ (reference sequence). The length of the CDR3 is 14 residues. CDR3 bases: TGTGCCAGCAGCCCTCGGACACAGAACACTGAAGCTTTCTTT. It codes for CASSPRTQNTEAFF.

The CDR3 nucleotides are TGTGCCAGCAGCTCCACTACCTCCAACTCCTACGAGCAGTACTTC. This sequence encodes CASSSTTSNSYEQYF. The chain is built from TRBV7-9 and TRBJ2-7; D remains unclear. Germline CDR1 and CDR2: SEHNR and FQNEAQ (reference sequence). V lost 4 bases and J 0 bases, leaving 13 bases between the germline ends. This CDR3 spans 15 amino acids.

The V and J genes are TRBV6-2 or TRBV6-3 and TRBJ2-5; 13 bases agree with TRBD2. J gave up 5 bases and V 2 bases, and 8 bases lay outside the gene matches. CDR1 and CDR2 from the germline V gene are MNHEY and SVGEGT. The CDR3 runs 17 residues. Here the CDR3 reads CASSYELAGGAWETQYF. The CDR3 coding sequence is TGTGCCAGCAGTTACGAACTAGCGGGGGGGGCCTGGGAGACCCAGTACTTC.

The V and J genes are TRBV3-1 (or the pseudogene TRBV3-2) and TRBJ2-3; 8 nucleotides match TRBD2. J gave up 6 bases and V 3 bases, and 8 bases lay outside the gene matches. The CDR3 length is 15 residues. Per the germline V gene, CDR1 is LGHDT and CDR2 is YNNKEL (reference sequence). CDR3 amino acids: CASSQPRGGNDTQYF. CDR3 nucleotide sequence: TGTGCCAGCAGCCAGCCACGGGGGGGCAACGATACGCAGTATTTT.

The genes are TRBV4-1 and TRBJ2-7, with a possible D match to TRBD2 (8 bases). This CDR3 has 20 amino acids. The germline V and J ends were trimmed by 4 bases and 1 base, with 29 bases remaining between them. The germline CDR1 and CDR2 sequences are MGHRA and YSYEKL. The CDR3 sequence: CASSPKGAPPLSGTSYEQYF. In DNA, the CDR3 is TGCGCCAGCAGCCCGAAGGGGGCCCCACCGCTTAGCGGGACATCCTACGAGCAGTACTTC.

The CDR3, as DNA: TGTGCCAGTTTGGAGGGGGGACTAGCGGGAAGAAGCACAGATACGCAGTATTTT. Encoded protein: CASLEGGLAGRSTDTQYF. The chain links TRBV19 to TRBJ2-3; TRBD2 aligns across 13 bases. From germline, CDR1 is LNHDA and CDR2 SQIVND (reference sequence). V lost 8 bases to trimming and J lost 0 bases; unmatched junction nucleotides: 11. The CDR3 runs 18 residues.

The rearrangement joins TRBV6-2 or TRBV6-3 to TRBJ2-2; no reliable D call. V lost 2 bases and J 0 bases, leaving 7 bases between the germline ends. The CDR3 is 15 amino acids. Germline lookup yields CDR1 MNHEY and CDR2 SVGEGT. The CDR3 is CASSYELPNTGELFF. The CDR3 DNA reads TGTGCCAGCAGTTACGAGTTACCGAACACCGGGGAGCTGTTTTTT.

This chain uses TRBV7-2 with TRBJ2-5; 8 bases agree with TRBD1. V lost 6 bases to trimming and J lost 5 bases; unmatched junction nucleotides: 8. From germline, CDR1 is SGHTA and CDR2 FQGNSA. This CDR3 contains 14 residues. The chain's CDR3 is CASSSQGAGETQYF. The CDR3 nucleotides read TGTGCCAGCAGTTCCCAGGGGGCGGGGGAGACCCAGTACTTC.